Shown below are 20 T cell receptor beta chains from a single sample sequenced in a study of cytomegalovirus exposure and HLA in healthy donors. Vbeta (60) and Jbeta (13) primers were used in the PCR. The repertoire was sequenced with immunoSEQ multiplex PCR; TCRdb's copy has only in-frame clones and lacks some. The sample consists of roughly 100,000 clones, roughly 77% of them appearing once. The material sequenced was PBMCs. Receptor source: a woman between 18 and 29 years old in good health and CMV-seropositive.

This clone was picked up a small number of times. The V call is TRBV9, the J call TRBJ2-1, with a weak D call TRBD2 (5 bases). The CDR3 spans 13 residues. CDR1 is SGDLS and CDR2 is YYNGEE in the germline V gene. V gave up 0 bases and J gave up 4 bases, with 5 bases separating them. DNA for the CDR3: TGTGCCAGCAGCGTAGGGGAGTACAATGAGCAGTTCTTC. Its translation is CASSVGEYNEQFF.

The chain is built from TRBV7-3 and TRBJ1-3, with TRBD1 matching over 7 bases. The V gene end was trimmed by 2 bases and the J gene end by 0 bases; junction bases not matched to a gene: 7. The germline V gene has CDR1 SGHTA and CDR2 FQGTGA. CDR3 length: 17 amino acids. The CDR3 sequence is CASSLRGQVCSGNTIYF. For the CDR3, the DNA is TGTGCCAGCAGCTTACGCGGACAGGTGTGCTCTGGAAACACCATATATTTT.

The chain combines TRBV7-8 with TRBJ2-5; 11 nucleotides line up with TRBD2. Germline lookup yields CDR1 SGHVS and CDR2 FQNEAQ. CDR3 length equals 18 residues. V trimming: 2 bases; J trimming: 5 bases; junction bases outside the gene matches: 13. CDR3: CASSLILLAGGSRETQYF. The CDR3 coding sequence is TGTGCCAGCAGCTTAATTCTCCTAGCGGGGGGAAGTCGCGAGACCCAGTACTTC.

The chain couples TRBV9 to TRBJ1-2, with 9 bases aligning to TRBD1. The V gene's germline CDR1 is SGDLS and CDR2 YYNGEE. The CDR3 sequence is 17 residues long. Losses at the gene ends were 0 bases for V and 5 bases for J; bases not matched to a gene: 11. In DNA form, the CDR3 reads TGTGCCAGCAGCGTAGAGGGACAGGGTTTTTCTGTTTATGGCTACACCTTC. Translated: CASSVEGQGFSVYGYTF.

The chain couples TRBV28 to TRBJ2-7; 7 nucleotides agree with TRBD2. The CDR3 runs to 16 residues. J lost 3 bases, V lost 4 bases, and 12 bases had no gene match. Germline V gene sequence: CDR1 MDHEN, CDR2 SYDVKM. The CDR3, as DNA: TGTGCCAGCAGTTGGGAACTACGAGCGGGACGCTACGAGCAGTACTTC. It yields the protein CASSWELRAGRYEQYF.

The rearrangement uses TRBV7-2 and TRBJ1-2; TRBD1 is a possible D gene (6 bases). V was trimmed by 3 bases and J by 2 bases, leaving 13 bases between them. Germline V lookup: CDR1 SGHTA, CDR2 FQGNSA. The length of the CDR3 is 15 residues. CDR3 loop: CASSFQQGRNYGYTF. CDR3 sequence (DNA): TGTGCCAGCAGCTTTCAACAGGGCAGGAACTATGGCTACACCTTC.

This rearrangement joins TRBV15 to TRBJ2-5; no clear D. The CDR3 runs to 14 residues. CDR1 and CDR2 from the germline V gene are LNHNV and YYDKDF (reference sequence). Trimming cost V 0 bases and J 1 base, with 6 bases left between them. The CDR3 bases are TGTGCCACCAGCAGAGATAGCCGCCAAGAGACCCAGTACTTC. It codes for CATSRDSRQETQYF.

V usage is TRBV9 and J usage is TRBJ2-2, with 7 positions matching TRBD1. The germline gives CDR1 SGDLS, CDR2 YYNGEE. The CDR3 is 15 amino acids. The J segment lost 4 bases and the V segment lost 0 bases, leaving 3 bases of the junction unmatched. CDR3 sequence reads: CASSVATGPTGELFF. The CDR3 DNA sequence: TGTGCCAGCAGCGTAGCGACAGGGCCCACCGGGGAGCTGTTTTTT.

V and J are TRBV13 and TRBJ2-7, with TRBD2 matching 13 bases. The V and J ends lost 4 bases and 5 bases, in that order; junction bases with no gene match: 11. Germline V CDR1 and CDR2: PRHDT, FYEKMQ (reference sequence). The CDR3 extends over 17 amino acids. DNA for the CDR3: TGTGCCAGCAGCTCATTGGGACTAGCGGGACCCGTGGACGAGCAGTACTTC. Translation gives CASSSLGLAGPVDEQYF.

This chain joins TRBV7-8 and TRBJ2-7; 8 bases are a match to TRBD2. The CDR3 is made up of 16 amino acids. Trimming took 5 bases from V and 2 from J; bases not matched to a gene: 11. Germline values: CDR1 SGHVS, CDR2 FQNEAQ. CDR3 sequence reads: CASSPAKRGTTYEQYF. The CDR3, as DNA: TGTGCCAGCAGCCCGGCGAAGCGGGGGACCACCTACGAGCAGTACTTC.

The rearrangement joins TRBV27 to TRBJ2-1, with 8 bases that match TRBD1. The V and J ends lost 7 bases and 4 bases, in that order; junction bases with no gene match: 6. The CDR3 is 14 amino acids. Looked up from germline, CDR1 is MNHEY and CDR2 is SMNVEV (reference sequence). CDR3 bases: TGTGCCAGCAATGGACAGGGAATATACAATGAGCAGTTCTTC. Its translation: CASNGQGIYNEQFF.

This clone was seen a handful of times. The J gene is TRBJ1-1, the V gene TRBV5-1, with 9 bases that match TRBD1. The CDR3 has 14 amino acids. Germline-derived CDR1 and CDR2 are SGHRS and YFSETQ. J was trimmed by 3 bases and V by 4 bases; bases with no gene match: 4. The CDR3 region is CASSVTGGDTEAFF. CDR3 nucleotide sequence: TGCGCCAGCAGCGTTACAGGGGGCGACACTGAAGCTTTCTTT.

This clone was counted a few times. The V gene is TRBV6-4, the J gene TRBJ2-2; D is uncertain. The CDR3 has 13 amino acids. CDR1 MRHNA and CDR2 SNTAGT come from the germline V gene. V lost 4 bases, J lost 1 base, and 4 bases lay in between. The CDR3 DNA reads TGTGCCAGCAGTGCCAGGAACACCGGGGAGCTGTTTTTT. Translation: CASSARNTGELFF.

This clone turned up a few times. This chain links TRBV28 with TRBJ2-2, with 10 bases that match TRBD1. Germline-derived CDR1 and CDR2 are MDHEN and SYDVKM. V gave up 7 bases and J gave up 7 bases; unmatched junction bases: 18. The CDR3 is 18 residues long. The CDR3 DNA is TGTGCCAGCACTACCGGGGTAGGGACAGGGGCTTATCACGGGGAGCTGTTTTTT. The encoded protein is CASTTGVGTGAYHGELFF.

This clone has just a few counts. The chain joins TRBV5-6 to TRBJ1-1; D is perhaps TRBD1 (5 bases). The CDR3 spans 13 residues. CDR1 SGHDT and CDR2 YYEEEE come from the germline V gene. With 2 bases removed from V and 6 bases from J, the gap between germline ends came to 11 bases. The chain's CDR3 is CASSFSRVAEAFF. Written as DNA, the CDR3 is TGTGCCAGCAGCTTTAGCAGGGTCGCTGAAGCTTTCTTT.

The chain uses TRBV2 and TRBJ1-3; unclear D gene. The CDR3 totals 14 residues. Trimming took off 3 bases at V and 0 bases at J, with 6 bases between the two ends. Germline V lookup: CDR1 SNHLY, CDR2 FYNNEI. CDR3 loop: CASSEAHSGNTIYF. The CDR3 bases are TGTGCCAGCAGTGAGGCCCACTCTGGAAACACCATATATTTT. Combining the CDR3 with reference TRBV2 and TRBJ1-3 gives the whole variable domain EPEVTQTPSHQVTQMGQEVILRCVPISNHLYFYWYRQILGQKVEFLVSFYNNEISEKSEIFDDQFSVERPDGSNFTLKIRSTKLEDSAMYFCASSEAHSGNTIYFGEGSWLTVV.

The rearrangement joins TRBV7-9 to TRBJ1-3; no clear D. Germline lookup yields CDR1 SEHNR and CDR2 FQNEAQ (reference sequence). The CDR3 is 12 amino acids. V was trimmed by 4 bases and J by 4 bases, leaving 5 bases between them. CDR3 protein: CASSSQGNTIYF. The CDR3 nucleotides read TGTGCCAGCAGCTCCCAGGGAAACACCATATATTTT.

V usage is TRBV7-3 and J usage is TRBJ1-5, with D perhaps matching TRBD1 (5 bases). Between the trimmed V and J ends, which lost 5 bases and 2 bases, there was a span of 13 bases. The germline CDR1 and CDR2 sequences are SGHTA and FQGTGA. The CDR3 sequence is 15 residues long. CDR3: CASSPTGGGNQPQHF. DNA for the CDR3: TGTGCCAGCAGCCCAACGGGGGGGGGCAATCAGCCCCAGCATTTT.

The rearrangement links TRBV6-5 to TRBJ1-1; D uncertain. V was clipped by 2 bases and J by 11 bases, with 15 bases between them. CDR1 MNHEY and CDR2 SVGAGI come from the germline V gene. There are 13 residues in the CDR3. The CDR3 region has the DNA TGTGCCAGCAGTTACGGGCAGGCCACGGGGGCTTTCTTT. Protein product: CASSYGQATGAFF.

V is TRBV18 and J is TRBJ1-2; 8 nucleotides match TRBD1. This CDR3 region has 14 residues. Germline lookup yields CDR1 KGHSH and CDR2 LQKENI. The J segment lost 4 bases and the V segment lost 3 bases, leaving 4 bases of the junction unmatched. The CDR3 DNA is TGTGCCAGCTCACCCTCGACAGGGGCCTATGGCTACACCTTC. This encodes CASSPSTGAYGYTF.